Listed below are T cell receptor beta chains from one sample, sequenced in a study of monozygotic twins with inflammatory bowel disease. After re-calling the 5' RACE reads, TCRdb lists one entry per CDR3 protein, DNA absent. The sample has some 330,000 distinct CDR3 sequences. The sample comprised blood. These receptors all stem from a human donor with ulcerative colitis or Crohn's disease, or a healthy co-twin of an affected twin (not recorded which). Each CDR3 is given with its conserved first and last residue.

cdr3_aa,v_call,cdr3_length,j_call
CASSLVGQVGTEAFF,TRBV7-2,15,TRBJ1-1
CASSAQGETEAFF,TRBV12-3/TRBV12-4,13,TRBJ1-1
CATSDPSGSSYNEQFF,TRBV24-1,16,TRBJ2-1
CASSRTGTGSDEQYF,TRBV6-1,15,TRBJ2-7
CASSSQMNTEAFF,TRBV7-6,13,TRBJ1-1
CAISEGYAGANVLTF,TRBV10-3,15,TRBJ2-6
CASSLGSVWPQHF,TRBV7-9,13,TRBJ1-5
CASSDTETAKNIQYF,TRBV7-2,15,TRBJ2-4
CSASHVEGSDTQYF,TRBV20-1,14,TRBJ2-3
CVFEGPSTDTQYF,TRBV7-9,13,TRBJ2-3
CSVTTSTEAFF,TRBV29-1,11,TRBJ1-1
CATSDLGLAGLGELFF,TRBV24-1,16,TRBJ2-2
CASSLTWGRGEKLFF,TRBV27,15,TRBJ1-4
CASSYRYRGLNEKLFF,TRBV6-5,16,TRBJ1-4